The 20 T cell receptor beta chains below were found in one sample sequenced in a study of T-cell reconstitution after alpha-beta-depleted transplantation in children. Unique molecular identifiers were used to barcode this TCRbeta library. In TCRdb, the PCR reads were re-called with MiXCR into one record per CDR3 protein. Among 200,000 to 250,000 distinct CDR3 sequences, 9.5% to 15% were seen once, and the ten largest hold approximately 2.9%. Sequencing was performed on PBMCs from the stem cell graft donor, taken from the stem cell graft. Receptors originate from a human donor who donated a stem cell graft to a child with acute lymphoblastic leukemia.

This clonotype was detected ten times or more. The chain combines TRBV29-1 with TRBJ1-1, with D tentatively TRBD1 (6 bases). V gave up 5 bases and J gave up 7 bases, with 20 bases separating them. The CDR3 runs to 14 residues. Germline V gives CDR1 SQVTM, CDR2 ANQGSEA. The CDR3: CSVRRGTFKDEAFF. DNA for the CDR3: TGCAGCGTTAGGAGGGGGACCTTCAAGGATGAAGCTTTCTTT. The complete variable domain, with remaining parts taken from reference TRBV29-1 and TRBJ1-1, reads SAVISQKPSRDICQRGTSLTIQCQVDSQVTMMFWYRQQPGQSLTLIATANQGSEATYESGFVIDKFPISRPNLTFSTLTVSNMSPEDSSIYLCSVRRGTFKDEAFFGQGTRLTVV.

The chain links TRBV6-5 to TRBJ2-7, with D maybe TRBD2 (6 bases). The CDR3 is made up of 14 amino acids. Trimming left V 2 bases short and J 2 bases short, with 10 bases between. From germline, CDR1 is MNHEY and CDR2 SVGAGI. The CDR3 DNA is TGTGCCAGCAGTTACGTGCGGGAAGCCTACGAGCAGTACTTC. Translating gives CASSYVREAYEQYF.

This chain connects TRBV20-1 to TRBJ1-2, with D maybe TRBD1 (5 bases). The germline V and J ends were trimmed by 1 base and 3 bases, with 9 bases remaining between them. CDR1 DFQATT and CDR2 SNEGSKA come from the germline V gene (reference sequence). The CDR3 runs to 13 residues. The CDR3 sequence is CSARGTGDYGYTF. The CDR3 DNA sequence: TGCAGTGCTAGAGGAACAGGTGACTATGGCTACACCTTC.

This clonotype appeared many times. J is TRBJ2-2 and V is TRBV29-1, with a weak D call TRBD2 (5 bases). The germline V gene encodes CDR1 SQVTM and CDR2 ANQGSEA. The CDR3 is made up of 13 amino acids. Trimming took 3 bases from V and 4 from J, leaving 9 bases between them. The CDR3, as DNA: TGCAGCGTTGACCTGGGGAGCACCGGGGAGCTGTTTTTT. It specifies CSVDLGSTGELFF.

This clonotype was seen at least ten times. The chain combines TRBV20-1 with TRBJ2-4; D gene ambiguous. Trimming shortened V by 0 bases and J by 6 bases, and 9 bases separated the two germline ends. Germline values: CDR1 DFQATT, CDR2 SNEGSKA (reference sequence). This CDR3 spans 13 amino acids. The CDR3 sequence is CSAREGSVNIQYF. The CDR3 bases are TGCAGTGCTAGAGAAGGATCGGTAAACATTCAGTACTTC.

The DNA of the CDR3 is TGTGCCAGCTCACGGGAAGGCCCCCTTGAGCAGTTCTTC. Translated, it gives CASSREGPLEQFF. This chain joins TRBV18 and TRBJ2-1; D gene uncertain. CDR1 is KGHSH, CDR2 LQKENI, per germline. The V gene lost 4 bases and the J gene lost 9 bases, with 13 bases spanning the gap. This CDR3 region has 13 residues.

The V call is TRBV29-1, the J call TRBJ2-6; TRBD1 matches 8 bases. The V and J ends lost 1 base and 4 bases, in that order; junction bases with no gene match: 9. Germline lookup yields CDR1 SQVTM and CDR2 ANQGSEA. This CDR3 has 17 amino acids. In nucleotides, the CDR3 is TGCAGCGTTGAAGGGGGGCAGGGGGCTGGCGGGGCCAACGTCCTGACTTTC. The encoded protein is CSVEGGQGAGGANVLTF.

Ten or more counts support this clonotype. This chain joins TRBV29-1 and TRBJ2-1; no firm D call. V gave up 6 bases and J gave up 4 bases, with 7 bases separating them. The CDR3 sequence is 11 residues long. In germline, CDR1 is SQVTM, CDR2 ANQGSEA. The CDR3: CSVGSYNEQFF. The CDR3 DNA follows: TGCAGCGTCGGCTCATACAATGAGCAGTTCTTC.

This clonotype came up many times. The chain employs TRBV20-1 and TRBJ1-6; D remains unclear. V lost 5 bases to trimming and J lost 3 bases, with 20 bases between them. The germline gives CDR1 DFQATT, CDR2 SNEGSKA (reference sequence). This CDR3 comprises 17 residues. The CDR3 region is CSAPNDLDINYNSPLHF. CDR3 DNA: TGCAGTGCTCCAAACGACCTCGACATAAACTATAATTCACCCCTCCACTTT.

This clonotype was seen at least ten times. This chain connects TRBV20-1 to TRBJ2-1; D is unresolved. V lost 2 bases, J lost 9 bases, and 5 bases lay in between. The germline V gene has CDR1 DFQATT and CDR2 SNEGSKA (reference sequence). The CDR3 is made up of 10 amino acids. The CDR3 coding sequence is TGCAGTGCTAGACTTTTTGAGCAGTTCTTC. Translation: CSARLFEQFF.

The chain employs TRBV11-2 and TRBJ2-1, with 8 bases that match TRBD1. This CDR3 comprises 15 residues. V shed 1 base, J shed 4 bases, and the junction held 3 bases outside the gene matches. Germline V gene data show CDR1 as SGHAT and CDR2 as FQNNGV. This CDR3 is CASSLGGTGYNEQFF. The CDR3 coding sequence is TGTGCCAGCAGCTTAGGAGGGACAGGATACAATGAGCAGTTCTTC.

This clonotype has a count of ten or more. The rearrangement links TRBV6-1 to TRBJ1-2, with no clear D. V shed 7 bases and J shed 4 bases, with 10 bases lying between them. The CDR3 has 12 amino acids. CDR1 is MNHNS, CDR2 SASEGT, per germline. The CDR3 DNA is TGTGCCAGCACCTCTCGGATCTATGGCTACACCTTC. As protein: CASTSRIYGYTF.

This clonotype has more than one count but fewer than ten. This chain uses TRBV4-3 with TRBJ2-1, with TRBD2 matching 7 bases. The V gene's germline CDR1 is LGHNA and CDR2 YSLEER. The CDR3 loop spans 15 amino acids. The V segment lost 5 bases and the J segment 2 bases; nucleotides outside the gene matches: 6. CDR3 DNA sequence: TGCGCCAGCAGCGAGGCTAGCGGAGCCTACAATGAGCAGTTCTTC. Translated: CASSEASGAYNEQFF.

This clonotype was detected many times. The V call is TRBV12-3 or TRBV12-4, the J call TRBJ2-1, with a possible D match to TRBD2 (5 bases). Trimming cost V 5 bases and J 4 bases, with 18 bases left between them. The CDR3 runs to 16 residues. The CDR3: CASSVYGGAKYNEQFF. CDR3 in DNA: TGTGCCAGCAGTGTCTACGGAGGAGCGAAATACAATGAGCAGTTCTTC.

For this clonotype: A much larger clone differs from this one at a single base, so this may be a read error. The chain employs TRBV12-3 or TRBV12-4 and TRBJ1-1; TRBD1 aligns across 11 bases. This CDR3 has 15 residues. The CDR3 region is CASSLKGQGVTAAFF. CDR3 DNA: TGTGCCAGCAGTTTAAAGGGACAGGGGGTTACTGCAGCTTTCTTT.

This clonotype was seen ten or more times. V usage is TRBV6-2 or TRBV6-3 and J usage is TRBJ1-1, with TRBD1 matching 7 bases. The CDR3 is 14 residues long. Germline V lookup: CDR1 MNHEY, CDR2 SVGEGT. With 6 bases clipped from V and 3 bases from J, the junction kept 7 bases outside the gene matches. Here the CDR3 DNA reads TGTGCCAGCAGCAGGAGACAGGGTTACACTGAAGCTTTCTTT. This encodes CASSRRQGYTEAFF.

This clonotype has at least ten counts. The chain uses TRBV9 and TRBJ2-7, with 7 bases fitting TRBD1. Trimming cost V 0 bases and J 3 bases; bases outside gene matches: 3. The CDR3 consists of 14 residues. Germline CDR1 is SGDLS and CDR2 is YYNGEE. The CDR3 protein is CASSVEAGGYEQYF. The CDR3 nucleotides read TGTGCCAGCAGCGTAGAGGCAGGGGGCTACGAGCAGTACTTC.

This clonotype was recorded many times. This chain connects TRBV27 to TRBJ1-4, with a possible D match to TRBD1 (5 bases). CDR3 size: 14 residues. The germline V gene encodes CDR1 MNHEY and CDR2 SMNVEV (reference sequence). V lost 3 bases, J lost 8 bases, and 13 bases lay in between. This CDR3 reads CASSLGPSREKLFF. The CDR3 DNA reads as TGTGCCAGCAGTTTGGGGCCTTCTAGAGAAAAACTGTTTTTT.

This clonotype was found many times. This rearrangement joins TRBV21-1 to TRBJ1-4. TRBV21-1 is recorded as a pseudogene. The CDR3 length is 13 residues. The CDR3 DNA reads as TGTGCCACCCTGGTGGGCCACAATGAAAAACTGTTTTTT. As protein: CATLVGHNEKLFF.

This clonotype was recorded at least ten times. The CDR3: CASIPVILSGGTEAFF. CDR3 nucleotides: TGTGCCAGCATTCCCGTTATCCTCTCCGGGGGCACTGAAGCTTTCTTT. J is TRBJ1-1 and V is TRBV6-2 or TRBV6-3; perhaps TRBD1 as D (5 bases). The length of the CDR3 is 16 residues. The germline gives CDR1 MNHEY, CDR2 SVGEGT. Between the trimmed V and J ends, which lost 7 bases and 4 bases, there was a span of 22 bases.